The clone carrying this T cell receptor beta chain has a handful of counts. Its specificity is not known. The data stem from a study of T-cell reconstitution after alpha-beta-depleted transplantation in children. Study findings and constraints: Newly generated T cells supplied most T-cell counts and diversity one year post-transplant.

Unique molecular identifiers tagged the TCRbeta library. Using its own MiXCR run on the PCR reads, TCRdb lists one record per CDR3 protein. The data contain about 98,000 distinct CDR3 sequences, 23% of them singletons. Germline loops: CDR1 SGHDT, CDR2 YYEEEE. V lost 6 bases and J lost 5; bases outside the gene matches: 9. The CDR3 sequence is 15 residues long. This receptor was taken from a boy younger than 10 with acute lymphoblastic leukemia, due to receive a stem cell transplant. Sequencing was performed on PBMCs, taken before TCRalphabeta/CD19-depleted stem cell transplant. The chain employs TRBV5-6 and TRBJ2-2, with 8 positions matching TRBD2. CDR3 DNA: TGTGCCAGCACTCCCCGGACTAGCTGGACCGGGGAGCTGTTTTTT. Its protein product is CASTPRTSWTGELFF.